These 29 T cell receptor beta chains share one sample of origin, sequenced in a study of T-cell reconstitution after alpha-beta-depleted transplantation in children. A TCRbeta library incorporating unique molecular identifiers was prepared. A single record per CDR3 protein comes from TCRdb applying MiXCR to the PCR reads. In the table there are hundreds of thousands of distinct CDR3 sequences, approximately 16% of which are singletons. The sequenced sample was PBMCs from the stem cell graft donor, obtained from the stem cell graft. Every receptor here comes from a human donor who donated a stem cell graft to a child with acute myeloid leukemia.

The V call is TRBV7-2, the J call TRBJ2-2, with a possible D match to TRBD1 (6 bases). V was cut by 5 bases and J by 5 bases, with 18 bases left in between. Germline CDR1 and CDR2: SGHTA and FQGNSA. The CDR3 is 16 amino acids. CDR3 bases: TGTGCCAGCAGCGCCAGACAGGAGATCTCAACCGGGGAGCTGTTTTTT. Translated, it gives CASSARQEISTGELFF.

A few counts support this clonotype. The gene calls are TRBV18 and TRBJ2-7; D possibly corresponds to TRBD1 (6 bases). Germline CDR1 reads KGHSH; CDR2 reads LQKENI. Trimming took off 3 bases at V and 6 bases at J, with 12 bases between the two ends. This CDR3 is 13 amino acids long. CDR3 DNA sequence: TGTGCCAGCTCACCGTTACAGGGTAGCGAGCAGTACGTC. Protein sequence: CASSPLQGSEQYV.

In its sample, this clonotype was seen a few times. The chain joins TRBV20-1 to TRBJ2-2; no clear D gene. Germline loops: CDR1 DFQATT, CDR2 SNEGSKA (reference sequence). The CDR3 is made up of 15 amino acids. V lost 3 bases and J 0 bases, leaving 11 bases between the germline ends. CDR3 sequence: CSASEAAANTGELFF. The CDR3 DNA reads TGCAGTGCTAGTGAGGCCGCCGCGAACACCGGGGAGCTGTTTTTT.

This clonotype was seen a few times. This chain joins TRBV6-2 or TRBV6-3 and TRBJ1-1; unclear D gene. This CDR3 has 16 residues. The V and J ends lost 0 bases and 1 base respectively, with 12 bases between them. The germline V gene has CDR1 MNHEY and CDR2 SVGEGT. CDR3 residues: CASSYSISQRNTEAFF. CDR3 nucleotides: TGTGCCAGCAGTTACTCAATATCGCAGCGGAACACTGAAGCTTTCTTT.

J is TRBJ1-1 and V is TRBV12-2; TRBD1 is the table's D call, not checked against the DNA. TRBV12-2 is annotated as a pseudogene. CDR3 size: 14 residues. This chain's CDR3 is CASRSLTGDTEAFF. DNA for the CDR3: TGTGCAAGTCGCTCCCTGACAGGGGACACTGAAGCTTTCTTT.

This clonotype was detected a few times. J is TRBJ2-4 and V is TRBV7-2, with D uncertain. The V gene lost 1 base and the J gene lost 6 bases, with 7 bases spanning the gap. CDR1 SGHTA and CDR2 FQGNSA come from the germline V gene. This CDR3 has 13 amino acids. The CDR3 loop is CASSLGRSNIQYF. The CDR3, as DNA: TGTGCCAGCAGCTTAGGTCGATCAAACATTCAGTACTTC.

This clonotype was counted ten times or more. The DNA of the CDR3 is TGTGCCATCAGTGAGCTGGACAGGGGAGGCACAGATACGCAGTATTTT. It translates to CAISELDRGGTDTQYF. This chain links TRBV10-3 with TRBJ2-3, with 9 bases identical to TRBD1. The trim removed 2 bases at V and 1 base at J, leaving 4 bases unmatched. The CDR3 has 16 residues. Germline assignment: CDR1 ENHRY and CDR2 SYGVKD.

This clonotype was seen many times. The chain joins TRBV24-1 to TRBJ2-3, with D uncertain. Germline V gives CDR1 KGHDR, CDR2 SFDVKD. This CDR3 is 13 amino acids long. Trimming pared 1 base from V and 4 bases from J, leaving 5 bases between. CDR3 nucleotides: TGTGCCACCAGTGATTTCGTAGCAGATACGCAGTATTTT. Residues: CATSDFVADTQYF.

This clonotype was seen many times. The CDR3, as DNA: TGTGCCAGCAGTTCCTTGGAGGGAGAAGAGACCCAGTACTTC. Protein product: CASSSLEGEETQYF. This rearrangement joins TRBV6-5 to TRBJ2-5; the D gene is possibly TRBD2 (6 bases). CDR3 length equals 14 residues. CDR1 and CDR2 (germline): MNHEY, SVGAGI. The germline V and J ends were trimmed by 4 bases and 3 bases, with 12 bases remaining between them.

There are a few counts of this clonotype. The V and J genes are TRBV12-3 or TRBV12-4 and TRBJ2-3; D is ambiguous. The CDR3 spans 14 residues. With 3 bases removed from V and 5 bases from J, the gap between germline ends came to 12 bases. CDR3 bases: TGTGCCAGCAGTTTTATAGGCCCGGGAGATACGCAGTATTTT. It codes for CASSFIGPGDTQYF.

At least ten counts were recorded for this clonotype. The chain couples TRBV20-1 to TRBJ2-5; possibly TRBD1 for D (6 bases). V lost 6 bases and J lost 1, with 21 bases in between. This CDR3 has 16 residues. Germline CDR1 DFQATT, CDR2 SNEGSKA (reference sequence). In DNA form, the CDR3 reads TGCAGTGCCATCCCAAGGGGAGCAGGGGCCCAAGAGACCCAGTACTTC. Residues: CSAIPRGAGAQETQYF.

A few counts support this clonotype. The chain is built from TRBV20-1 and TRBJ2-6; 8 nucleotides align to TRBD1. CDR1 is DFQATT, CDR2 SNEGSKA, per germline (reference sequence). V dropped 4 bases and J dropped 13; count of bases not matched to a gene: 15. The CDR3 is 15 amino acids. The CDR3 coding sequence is TGCAGTGCTAAGGCCCGTGAGGACAGGGCGGTGGTCCTGACTTTC. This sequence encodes CSAKAREDRAVVLTF.

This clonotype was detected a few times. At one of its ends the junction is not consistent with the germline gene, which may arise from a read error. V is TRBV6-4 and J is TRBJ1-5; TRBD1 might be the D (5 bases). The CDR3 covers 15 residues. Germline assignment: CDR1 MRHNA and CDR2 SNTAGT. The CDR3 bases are TGTGCCAGCAGCCCCCCGGGGAGGGGCAAGCAGCCCCAGCATTTT. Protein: CASSPPGRGKQPQHF.

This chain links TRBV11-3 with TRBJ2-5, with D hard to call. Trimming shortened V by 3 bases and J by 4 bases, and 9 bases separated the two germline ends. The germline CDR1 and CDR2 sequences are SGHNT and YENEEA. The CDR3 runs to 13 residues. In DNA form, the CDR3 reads TGTGCCAGCAGCTTGACTCAATTAGAGACCCAGTACTTC. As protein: CASSLTQLETQYF.

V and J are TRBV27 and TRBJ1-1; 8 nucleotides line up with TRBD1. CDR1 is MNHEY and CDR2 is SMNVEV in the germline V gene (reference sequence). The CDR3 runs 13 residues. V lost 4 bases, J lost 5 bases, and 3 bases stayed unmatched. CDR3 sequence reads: CASSSGGWTEAFF. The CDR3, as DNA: TGTGCCAGCAGTTCAGGGGGCTGGACTGAAGCTTTCTTT.

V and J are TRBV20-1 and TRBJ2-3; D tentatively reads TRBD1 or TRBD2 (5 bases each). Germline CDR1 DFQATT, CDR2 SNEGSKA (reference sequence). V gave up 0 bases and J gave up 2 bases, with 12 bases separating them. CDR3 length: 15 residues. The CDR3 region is CSAREGTDHTDTQYF. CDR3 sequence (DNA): TGCAGTGCTAGAGAGGGGACCGACCACACAGATACGCAGTATTTT.

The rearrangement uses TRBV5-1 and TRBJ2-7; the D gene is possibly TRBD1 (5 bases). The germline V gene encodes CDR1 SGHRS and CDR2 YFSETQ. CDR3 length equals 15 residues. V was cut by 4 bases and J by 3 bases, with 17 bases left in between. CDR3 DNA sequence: TGCGCCAGCAGCCTCGACAGCCATGTATTCTACGAGCAGTACTTC. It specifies CASSLDSHVFYEQYF.

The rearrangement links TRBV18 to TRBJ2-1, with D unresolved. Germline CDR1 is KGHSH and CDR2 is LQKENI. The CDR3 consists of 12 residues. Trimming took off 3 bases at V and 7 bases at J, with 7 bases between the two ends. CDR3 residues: CASSPRENEQFF. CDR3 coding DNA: TGTGCCAGCTCACCTAGAGAAAATGAGCAGTTCTTC.

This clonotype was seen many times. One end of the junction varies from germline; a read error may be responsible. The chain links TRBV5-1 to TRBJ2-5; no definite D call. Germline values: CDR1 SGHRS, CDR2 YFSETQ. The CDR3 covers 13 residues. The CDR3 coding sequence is TGTGCCAGCAGCTTAGGGTACCAAGAGACCCAGTACTTC. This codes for CASSLGYQETQYF.

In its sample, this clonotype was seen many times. CDR3 in amino acids: CSARDRYSSAGNTIYF. In nucleotides, the CDR3 is TGCAGTGCTAGAGATCGTTACTCCAGCGCCGGAAACACCATATATTTT. V and J are TRBV20-1 and TRBJ1-3; D unresolved. This CDR3 has 16 amino acids. The V end was cut by 0 bases, the J end by 4 bases, with 16 bases between. Germline CDR1 reads DFQATT; CDR2 reads SNEGSKA (reference sequence).

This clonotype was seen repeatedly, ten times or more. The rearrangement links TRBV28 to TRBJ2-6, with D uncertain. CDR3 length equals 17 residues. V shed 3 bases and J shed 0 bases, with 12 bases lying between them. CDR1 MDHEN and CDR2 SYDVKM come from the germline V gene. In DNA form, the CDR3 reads TGTGCCAGCAGTTTTATGGGGTTCAGCTCTGGGGCCAACGTCCTGACTTTC. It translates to CASSFMGFSSGANVLTF.

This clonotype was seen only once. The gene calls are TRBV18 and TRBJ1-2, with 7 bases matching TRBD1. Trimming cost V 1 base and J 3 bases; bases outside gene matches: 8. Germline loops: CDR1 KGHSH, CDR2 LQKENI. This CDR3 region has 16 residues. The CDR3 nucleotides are TGTGCCAGCTCACCACAGGAAGGGGGCGCGGACTATGGCTACACCTTC. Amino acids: CASSPQEGGADYGYTF.

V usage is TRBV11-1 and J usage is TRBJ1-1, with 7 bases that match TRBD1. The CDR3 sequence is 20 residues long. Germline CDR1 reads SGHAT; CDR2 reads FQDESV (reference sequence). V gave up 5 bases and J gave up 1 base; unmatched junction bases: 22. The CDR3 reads CASSLPRDRGRGVANTEAFF. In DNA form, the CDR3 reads TGTGCCAGCAGCCTACCCCGGGACAGAGGCCGGGGGGTTGCGAACACTGAAGCTTTCTTT.

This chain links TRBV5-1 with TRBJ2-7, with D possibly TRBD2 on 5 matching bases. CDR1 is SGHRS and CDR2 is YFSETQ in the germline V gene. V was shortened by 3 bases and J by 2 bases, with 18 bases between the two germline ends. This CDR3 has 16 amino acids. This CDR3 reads CASSSRGTSKTYEQYF. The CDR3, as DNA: TGCGCCAGCAGCTCTCGGGGAACCTCAAAAACCTACGAGCAGTACTTC.

The CDR3 DNA sequence: TGTGCCAGCAGCCAAGCTAGCGGGGTTCCTGGTCTAGCCAAAAACATTCAGTACTTC. Encoded protein: CASSQASGVPGLAKNIQYF. The rearrangement uses TRBV3-1 and TRBJ2-4; TRBD2 matches 9 bases. The CDR3 extends over 19 amino acids. Trimming cost V 1 base and J 0 bases; bases outside gene matches: 10. The germline V gene has CDR1 LGHDT and CDR2 YNNKEL (reference sequence).

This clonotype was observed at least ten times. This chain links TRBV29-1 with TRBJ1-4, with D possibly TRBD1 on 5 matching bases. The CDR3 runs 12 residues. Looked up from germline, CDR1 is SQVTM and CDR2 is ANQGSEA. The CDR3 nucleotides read TGCACCATAAGGGGAGAAGGAGAAAAACTGTTTTTT. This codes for CTIRGEGEKLFF.

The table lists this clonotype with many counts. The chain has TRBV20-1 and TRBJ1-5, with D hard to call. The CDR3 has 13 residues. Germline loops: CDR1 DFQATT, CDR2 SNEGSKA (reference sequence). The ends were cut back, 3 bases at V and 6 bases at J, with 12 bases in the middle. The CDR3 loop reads CSARMGNAQPQHF. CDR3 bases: TGCAGTGCTAGGATGGGGAATGCTCAGCCCCAGCATTTT.

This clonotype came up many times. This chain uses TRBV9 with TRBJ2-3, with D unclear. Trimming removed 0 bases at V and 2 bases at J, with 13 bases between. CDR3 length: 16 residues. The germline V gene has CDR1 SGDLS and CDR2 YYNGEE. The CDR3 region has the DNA TGTGCCAGCAGCGTAGATGCGCTCTTTTCCACAGATACGCAGTATTTT. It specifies CASSVDALFSTDTQYF.

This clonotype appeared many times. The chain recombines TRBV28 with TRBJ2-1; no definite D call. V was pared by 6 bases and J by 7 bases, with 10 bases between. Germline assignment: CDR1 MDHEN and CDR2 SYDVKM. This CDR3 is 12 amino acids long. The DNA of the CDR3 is TGTGCCAGCAGGTCTTCCCTTAATGAGCAGTTCTTC. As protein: CASRSSLNEQFF.